Presented here are 21 T cell receptor beta chains from one specimen sequenced in a study of blood T cell repertoires in COVID-19. Generated by immunoSEQ multiplex PCR, the TCRdb table keeps only in-frame clones and is missing some. The profile shows about 88,000 clones, 85% to 90% of them singletons. Source material: peripheral blood. The receptors derive from a woman aged 65 to 85 with acute or convalescent COVID-19.

This chain connects TRBV5-4 to TRBJ2-2; maybe TRBD1 (6 bases). CDR1 and CDR2 from the germline V gene are SGHNT and YYREEE (reference sequence). The V and J ends lost 2 bases and 6 bases respectively, with 11 bases between them. The CDR3 runs to 14 residues. The CDR3 DNA follows: TGTGCCAGCAGCTTTGACAGGTCCTCCGGGGAGCTGTTTTTT. It codes for CASSFDRSSGELFF.

V is TRBV6-6 and J is TRBJ1-1; 11 bases line up with TRBD1. CDR1 and CDR2 from the germline V gene are MNHNY and SVGAGI (reference sequence). This CDR3 has 13 amino acids. After removal of 6 bases from V and 4 bases from J, the junction contained 1 base not matched to a gene. The CDR3 coding sequence is TGTGCCAGCAGGGGACAGGGGGGCACTGAAGCTTTCTTT. It codes for CASRGQGGTEAFF.

This clone was detected only once. V usage is TRBV7-2 and J usage is TRBJ1-1, with a weak D call TRBD1 (5 bases). The CDR3 has 14 amino acids. The ends were cut back, 2 bases at V and 1 base at J, with 8 bases in the middle. Germline V CDR1 and CDR2: SGHTA, FQGNSA. CDR3 bases: TGTGCCAGCAGCTTACAGGGCGCGAACACTGAAGCTTTCTTT. Protein product: CASSLQGANTEAFF.

The chain carries TRBV19 and TRBJ2-1; the match to TRBD2 covers 8 bases. CDR3 length equals 15 residues. In germline, CDR1 is LNHDA, CDR2 SQIVND (reference sequence). Losses at the gene ends were 9 bases for V and 0 bases for J; bases not matched to a gene: 7. The CDR3, as DNA: TGTGCCAGCCGAACTAGCGGCAGCTCCTACAATGAGCAGTTCTTC. The encoded protein is CASRTSGSSYNEQFF.

The CDR3 reads CSERDSLTGELFF. DNA for the CDR3: TGCAGCGAACGGGACAGCCTCACCGGGGAGCTGTTTTTT. The chain uses TRBV29-1 and TRBJ2-2; 7 positions agree with TRBD1. V shed 7 bases, J shed 4 bases, and the junction held 6 bases outside the gene matches. Germline V gives CDR1 SQVTM, CDR2 ANQGSEA. The CDR3 is 13 residues long.

This chain uses TRBV11-3 with TRBJ1-4; D remains ambiguous. Germline V lookup: CDR1 SGHNT, CDR2 YENEEA. Trimming removed 3 bases at V and 8 bases at J, with 7 bases between. The CDR3 is 12 amino acids. This CDR3 is CASSFRGEKLFF. CDR3 nucleotide sequence: TGTGCCAGCAGCTTCAGAGGGGAAAAACTGTTTTTT.

The J gene is TRBJ2-1, the V gene TRBV19, with D possibly being TRBD2 (6 bases). The CDR3 has 15 residues. Germline V gives CDR1 LNHDA, CDR2 SQIVND (reference sequence). V lost 0 bases and J lost 9, with 15 bases in between. CDR3 coding DNA: TGTGCCAGTAGTATAGAGGGGGGTGCGGGGATTGAGCAGTTCTTC. Translating it yields CASSIEGGAGIEQFF. Full variable domain (rest looked up from reference TRBV19 and TRBJ2-1): DGGITQSPKYLFRKEGQNVTLSCEQNLNHDAMYWYRQDPGQGLRLIYYSQIVNDFQKGDIAEGYSVSREKKESFPLTVTSAQKNPTAFYLCASSIEGGAGIEQFFGPGTRLTVL.

Written as DNA, the CDR3 is TGTGCCAGCAGCCCCATGAACACTGAAGCTTTCTTT. Protein sequence: CASSPMNTEAFF. The chain joins TRBV6-5 to TRBJ1-1; D is uncertain. The CDR3 length is 12 residues. V lost 6 bases and J 0 bases, leaving 5 bases between the germline ends. Germline values: CDR1 MNHEY, CDR2 SVGAGI.

This chain uses TRBV25-1 with TRBJ2-5; 11 bases fit TRBD2. Per germline, CDR1 MGHDK and CDR2 SYGVNS. J lost 1 base, V lost 1 base, and 5 bases had no gene match. The CDR3 is 17 amino acids. The CDR3 sequence is CASSELTSGMLQETQYF. The CDR3 region has the DNA TGTGCCAGCAGTGAATTGACTAGCGGGATGCTCCAAGAGACCCAGTACTTC.

V is TRBV5-1 and J is TRBJ1-4; D is perhaps TRBD1 (6 bases). Germline lookup yields CDR1 SGHRS and CDR2 YFSETQ. CDR3 length equals 14 residues. The V gene lost 4 bases and the J gene lost 6 bases, with 13 bases spanning the gap. CDR3 in DNA: TGCGCCAGCAGCCTGACAGGACCCGATGAAAAACTGTTTTTT. Translation gives CASSLTGPDEKLFF.

This chain links TRBV6-5 with TRBJ1-2; the match to TRBD1 covers 8 bases. The germline CDR1 and CDR2 sequences are MNHEY and SVGAGI. The CDR3 is 15 amino acids. Losses at the gene ends were 6 bases for V and 4 bases for J; bases not matched to a gene: 10. The CDR3 DNA reads as TGTGCCAGCAGAATAGACGCCGGGACAGGCTATGGCTACACCTTC. It is translated as CASRIDAGTGYGYTF.

The rearrangement links TRBV29-1 to TRBJ2-1, with 8 positions matching TRBD1. The CDR3 consists of 14 residues. The germline CDR1 and CDR2 sequences are SQVTM and ANQGSEA. With 0 bases clipped from V and 7 bases from J, the junction kept 5 bases outside the gene matches. CDR3 sequence (DNA): TGCAGCGTTGAAGATCCCAGGGGGCTTAATGAGCAGTTCTTC. Amino acids: CSVEDPRGLNEQFF.

The J gene is TRBJ1-1, the V gene TRBV21-1; the listed D gene, TRBD1, was not tested against the DNA. TRBV21-1 is flagged as a pseudogene. The CDR3 contains 18 residues. As DNA, the CDR3 is TGTGCCAGCAGCAAATCTCCCAGGGGTTCGCGTTTGAACACTGAAGCTTTCTTT. Amino acids: CASSKSPRGSRLNTEAFF.

The chain employs TRBV6-6 and TRBJ1-5, with 7 nucleotides matching TRBD1. From germline, CDR1 is MNHNY and CDR2 SVGAGI (reference sequence). The V and J ends lost 5 bases and 3 bases, in that order; junction bases with no gene match: 16. The CDR3 has 18 amino acids. CDR3 nucleotide sequence: TGTGCCAGCAGTCCAGGACAGGCCACGGGAATGATCAATCAGCCCCAGCATTTT. Translating it yields CASSPGQATGMINQPQHF.

This clone occurred many times. The chain recombines TRBV3-1 (or the pseudogene TRBV3-2) with TRBJ1-2, with 7 bases that match TRBD1. Germline CDR1 LGHDT, CDR2 YNNKEL (reference sequence). J lost 12 bases, V lost 4 bases, and 29 bases had no gene match. The CDR3 is made up of 19 amino acids. This CDR3 is CASSPTGTEGLLWLWINTF. The DNA for the CDR3 is TGTGCCAGCAGCCCCACCGGGACAGAAGGGTTACTATGGCTATGGATCAACACCTTC.

V and J are TRBV6-5 and TRBJ1-1; 7 bases agree with TRBD1. Germline lookup yields CDR1 MNHEY and CDR2 SVGAGI. CDR3 length: 13 residues. With V trimmed by 6 bases and J by 6 bases, 7 bases remained unmatched. The CDR3 DNA is TGTGCCAGCAGAAACAGGGGCGGGCCTGAAGCTTTCTTT. It yields the protein CASRNRGGPEAFF.

V and J are TRBV7-2 and TRBJ2-3; 7 positions agree with TRBD1. The CDR3 length is 12 residues. After removal of 5 bases from V and 7 bases from J, the junction contained 3 bases not matched to a gene. CDR1 is SGHTA, CDR2 FQGNSA, per germline. As DNA, the CDR3 is TGTGCCAGCAGCGAACAGGGGCATACGCAGTATTTT. It codes for CASSEQGHTQYF.

The chain links TRBV28 to TRBJ1-2; the match to TRBD1 covers 10 bases. Germline V gives CDR1 MDHEN, CDR2 SYDVKM. J lost 4 bases, V lost 6 bases, and 17 bases had no gene match. The CDR3 covers 18 residues. This CDR3 reads CASRKYRDRGMGPYGYTF. The CDR3 DNA follows: TGTGCCAGCAGAAAGTACCGGGACAGGGGAATGGGGCCCTATGGCTACACCTTC.

This clone occurred a few times. The chain carries TRBV6-2 or TRBV6-3 and TRBJ2-3; TRBD2 matches at 9 bases. This CDR3 region has 19 residues. Trimming at V came to 2 bases and at J to 3 bases, leaving 15 bases not matched to a gene. CDR1 MNHEY and CDR2 SVGEGT come from the germline V gene. For the CDR3, the DNA is TGTGCCAGCAGTTACCCTACGGAGTCGGTAGCGGGAGCAACAGATACGCAGTATTTT. It translates to CASSYPTESVAGATDTQYF.

The chain links TRBV28 to TRBJ2-5; the match to TRBD1 covers 12 bases. Trimming cost V 6 bases and J 5 bases; bases outside gene matches: 7. This CDR3 comprises 15 residues. Germline V gene data show CDR1 as MDHEN and CDR2 as SYDVKM. The CDR3 DNA is TGTGCCAGCAGAATGGGACAGGGGGCGGGGGAGACCCAGTACTTC. Translated: CASRMGQGAGETQYF. Looking up the rest from reference TRBV28 and TRBJ2-5 gives the full variable domain: DVKVTQSSRYLVKRTGEKVFLECVQDMDHENMFWYRQDPGLGLRLIYFSYDVKMKEKGDIPEGYSVSREKKERFSLILESASTNQTSMYLCASRMGQGAGETQYFGPGTRLLVL.

The rearrangement joins TRBV9 to TRBJ2-3, with D possibly matching TRBD1 (6 bases). V was pared by 0 bases and J by 5 bases, with 13 bases between. The CDR3 sequence is 15 residues long. Germline assignment: CDR1 SGDLS and CDR2 YYNGEE. The CDR3 DNA follows: TGTGCCAGCAGCGTAGGAGGATCACAGGGAGATACGCAGTATTTT. This gives the protein CASSVGGSQGDTQYF.